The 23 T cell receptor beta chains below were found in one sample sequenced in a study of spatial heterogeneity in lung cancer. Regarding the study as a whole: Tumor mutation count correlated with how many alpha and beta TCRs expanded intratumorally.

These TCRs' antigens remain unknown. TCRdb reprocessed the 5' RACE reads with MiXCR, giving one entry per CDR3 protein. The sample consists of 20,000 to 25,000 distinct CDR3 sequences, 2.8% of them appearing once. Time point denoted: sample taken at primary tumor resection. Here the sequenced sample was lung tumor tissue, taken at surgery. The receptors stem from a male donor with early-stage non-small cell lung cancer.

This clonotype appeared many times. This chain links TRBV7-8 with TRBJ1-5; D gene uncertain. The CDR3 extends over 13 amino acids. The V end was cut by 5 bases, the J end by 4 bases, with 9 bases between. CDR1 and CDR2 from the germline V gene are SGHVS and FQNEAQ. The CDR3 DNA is TGTGCCAGCAGCGAGTCTATAAATCAGCCCCAGCATTTT. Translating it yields CASSESINQPQHF.

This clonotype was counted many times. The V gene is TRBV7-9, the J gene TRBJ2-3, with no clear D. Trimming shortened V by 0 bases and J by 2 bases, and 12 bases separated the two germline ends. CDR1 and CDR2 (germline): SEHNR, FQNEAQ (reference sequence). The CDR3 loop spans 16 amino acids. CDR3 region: CASSLAIAIATDTQYF. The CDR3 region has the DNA TGTGCCAGCAGCTTAGCGATCGCCATAGCCACAGATACGCAGTATTTT.

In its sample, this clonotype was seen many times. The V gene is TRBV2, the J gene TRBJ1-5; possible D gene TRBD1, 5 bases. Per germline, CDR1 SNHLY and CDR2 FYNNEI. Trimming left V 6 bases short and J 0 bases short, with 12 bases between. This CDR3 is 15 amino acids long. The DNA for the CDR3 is TGTGCCAGCAGCGCGGGGGGGGATAGCAATCAGCCCCAGCATTTT. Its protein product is CASSAGGDSNQPQHF.

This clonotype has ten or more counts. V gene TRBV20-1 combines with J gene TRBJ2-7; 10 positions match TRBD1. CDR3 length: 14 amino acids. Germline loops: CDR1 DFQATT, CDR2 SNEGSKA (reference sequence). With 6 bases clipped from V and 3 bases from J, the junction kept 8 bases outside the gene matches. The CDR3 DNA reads TGCAGTGCGGCATGGGACAGGGGAGACTACGAGCAGTACTTC. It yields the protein CSAAWDRGDYEQYF.

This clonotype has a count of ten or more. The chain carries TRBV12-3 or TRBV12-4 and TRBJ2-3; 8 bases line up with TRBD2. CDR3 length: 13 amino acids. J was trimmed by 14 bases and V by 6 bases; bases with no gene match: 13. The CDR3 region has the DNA TGTGCCAGCAGCCCCAAGGCTAGCGGGCGACCGTATTTT. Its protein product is CASSPKASGRPYF.

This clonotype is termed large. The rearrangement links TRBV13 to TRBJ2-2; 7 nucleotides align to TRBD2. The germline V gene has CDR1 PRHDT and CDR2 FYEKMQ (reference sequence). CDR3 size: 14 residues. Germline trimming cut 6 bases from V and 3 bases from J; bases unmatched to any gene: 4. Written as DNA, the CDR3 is TGTGCCAGCAGGAGTCGGGGGGACACCGGGGAGCTGTTTTTT. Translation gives CASRSRGDTGELFF.

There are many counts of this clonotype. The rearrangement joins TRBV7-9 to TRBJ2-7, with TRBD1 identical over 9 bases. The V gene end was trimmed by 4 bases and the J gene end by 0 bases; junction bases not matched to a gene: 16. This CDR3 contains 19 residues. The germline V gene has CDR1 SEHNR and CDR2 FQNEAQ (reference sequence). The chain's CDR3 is CASSSTGGLSHYLSYEQYF. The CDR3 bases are TGTGCCAGCAGCTCGACAGGGGGTTTATCCCACTACCTCTCCTACGAGCAGTACTTC.

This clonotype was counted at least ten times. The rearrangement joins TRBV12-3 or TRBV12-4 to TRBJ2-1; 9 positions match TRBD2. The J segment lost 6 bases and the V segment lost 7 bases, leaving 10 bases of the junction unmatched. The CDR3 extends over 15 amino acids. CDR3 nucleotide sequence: TGTGCCAGCACCTTAAGCGGGAGGCCTCCCAATGAGCAGTTCTTC. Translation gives CASTLSGRPPNEQFF.

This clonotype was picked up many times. DNA for the CDR3: TGTGCCAGCTCATCCTCGAACACCGGGGAGCTGTTTTTT. It translates to CASSSSNTGELFF. This chain connects TRBV18 to TRBJ2-2; D is unclear. The V end was cut by 5 bases, the J end by 0 bases, with 4 bases between. This CDR3 contains 13 residues. Looked up from germline, CDR1 is KGHSH and CDR2 is LQKENI.

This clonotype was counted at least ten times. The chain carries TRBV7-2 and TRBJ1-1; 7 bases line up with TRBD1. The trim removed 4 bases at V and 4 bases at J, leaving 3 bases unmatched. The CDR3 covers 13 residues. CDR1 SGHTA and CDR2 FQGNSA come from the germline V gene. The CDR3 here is CASSSYRGTEAFF. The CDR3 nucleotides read TGTGCCAGCAGCTCATACAGGGGCACTGAAGCTTTCTTT.

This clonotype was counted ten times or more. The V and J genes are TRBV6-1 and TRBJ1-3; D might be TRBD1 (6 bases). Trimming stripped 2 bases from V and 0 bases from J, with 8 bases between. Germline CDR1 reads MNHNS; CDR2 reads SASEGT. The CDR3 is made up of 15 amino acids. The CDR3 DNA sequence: TGTGCCAGCAGTGAACAGGGGAGCTCTGGAAACACCATATATTTT. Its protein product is CASSEQGSSGNTIYF.

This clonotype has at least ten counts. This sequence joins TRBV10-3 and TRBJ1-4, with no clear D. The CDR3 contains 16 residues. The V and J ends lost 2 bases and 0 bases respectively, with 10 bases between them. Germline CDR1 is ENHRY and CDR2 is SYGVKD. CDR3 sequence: CAISEGTRATNEKLFF. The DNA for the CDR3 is TGTGCCATCAGTGAGGGCACCCGAGCAACTAATGAAAAACTGTTTTTT.

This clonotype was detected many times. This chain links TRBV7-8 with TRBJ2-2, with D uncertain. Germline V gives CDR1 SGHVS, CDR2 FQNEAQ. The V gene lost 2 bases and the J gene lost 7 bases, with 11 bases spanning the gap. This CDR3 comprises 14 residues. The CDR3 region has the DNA TGTGCCAGCAGCTTAAGTAACCCATTCGGGGAGCTGTTTTTT. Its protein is CASSLSNPFGELFF.

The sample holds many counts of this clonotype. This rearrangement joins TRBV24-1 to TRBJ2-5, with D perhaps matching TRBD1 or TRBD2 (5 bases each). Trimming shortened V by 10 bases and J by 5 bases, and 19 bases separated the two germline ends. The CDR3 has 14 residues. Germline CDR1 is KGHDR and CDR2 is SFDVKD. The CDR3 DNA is TGTGCCACATCTGAGGGGTCGGTATTGGAGACCCAGTACTTC. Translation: CATSEGSVLETQYF.

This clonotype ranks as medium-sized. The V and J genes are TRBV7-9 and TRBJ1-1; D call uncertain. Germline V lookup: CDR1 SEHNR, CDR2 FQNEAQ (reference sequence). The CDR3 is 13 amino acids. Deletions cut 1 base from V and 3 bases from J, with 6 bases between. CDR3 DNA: TGTGCCAGCAGCTTAGTTAGTGACACTGAAGCTTTCTTT. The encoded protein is CASSLVSDTEAFF.

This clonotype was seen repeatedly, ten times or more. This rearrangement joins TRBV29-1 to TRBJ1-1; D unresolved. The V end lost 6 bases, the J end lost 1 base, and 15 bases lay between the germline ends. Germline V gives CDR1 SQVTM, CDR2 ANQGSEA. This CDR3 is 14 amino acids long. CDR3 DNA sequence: TGCAGCGTCCACAAGAGGCAGCCGAACACTGAAGCTTTCTTT. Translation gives CSVHKRQPNTEAFF.

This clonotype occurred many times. CDR3 nucleotides: TGCAGTGCTCGCAATAGCGGTAATGCCTACGAGCAGTACTTC. Its translation is CSARNSGNAYEQYF. The rearrangement uses TRBV20-1 and TRBJ2-7; tentatively, D is TRBD2 (6 bases). The length of the CDR3 is 14 residues. The V and J ends lost 5 bases and 2 bases respectively, with 16 bases between them. Looked up from germline, CDR1 is DFQATT and CDR2 is SNEGSKA (reference sequence).

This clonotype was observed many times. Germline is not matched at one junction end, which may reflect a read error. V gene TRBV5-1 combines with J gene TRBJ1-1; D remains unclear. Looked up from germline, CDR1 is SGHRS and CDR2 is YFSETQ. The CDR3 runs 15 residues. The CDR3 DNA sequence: TGCGCCAGCAGCTCGGAAGGAAACGGGGTCACTGAAGCGTTCTTT. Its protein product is CASSSEGNGVTEAFF.

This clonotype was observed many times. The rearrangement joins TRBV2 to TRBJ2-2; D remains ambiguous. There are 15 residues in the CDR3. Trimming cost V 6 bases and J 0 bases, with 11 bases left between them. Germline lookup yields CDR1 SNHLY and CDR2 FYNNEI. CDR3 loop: CASSPWWANTGELFF. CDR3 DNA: TGTGCCAGCAGCCCCTGGTGGGCGAACACCGGGGAGCTGTTTTTT.

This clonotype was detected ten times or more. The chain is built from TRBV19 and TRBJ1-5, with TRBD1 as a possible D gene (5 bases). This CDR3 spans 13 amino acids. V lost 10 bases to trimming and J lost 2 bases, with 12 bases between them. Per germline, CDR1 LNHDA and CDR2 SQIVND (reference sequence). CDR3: CATRRGGNQPQHF. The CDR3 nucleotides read TGTGCCACCAGGAGAGGGGGCAATCAGCCCCAGCATTTT.

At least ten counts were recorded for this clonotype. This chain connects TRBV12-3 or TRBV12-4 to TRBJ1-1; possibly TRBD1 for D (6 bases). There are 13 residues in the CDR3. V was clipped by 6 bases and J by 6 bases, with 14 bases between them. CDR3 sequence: CASRPGQGSEAFF. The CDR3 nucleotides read TGTGCCAGCAGACCGGGGCAGGGGTCTGAAGCTTTCTTT.

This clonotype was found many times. The CDR3 DNA sequence: TGTGCCAGCAGCTCTATAGCGCGAGCTTCCTACAATGAGCAGTTCTTC. Protein sequence: CASSSIARASYNEQFF. This chain connects TRBV7-6 to TRBJ2-1, with a tentative D call TRBD2 (5 bases). Trimming shortened V by 4 bases and J by 1 base, and 14 bases separated the two germline ends. The length of the CDR3 is 16 residues. The germline gives CDR1 SGHVS, CDR2 FNYEAQ.

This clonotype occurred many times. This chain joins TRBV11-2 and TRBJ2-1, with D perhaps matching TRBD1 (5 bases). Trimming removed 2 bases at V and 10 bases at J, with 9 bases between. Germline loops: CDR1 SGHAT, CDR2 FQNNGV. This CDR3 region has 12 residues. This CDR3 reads CASSLKGAEQFF. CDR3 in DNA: TGTGCCAGCAGCTTAAAAGGGGCAGAGCAGTTCTTC.